Reported below is one T cell receptor beta chain. Other DNA sequences in the sample encode the same CDR3. The CDR3 length is 14 residues. Per germline, CDR1 SGHRS and CDR2 YFSETQ. V was pared by 2 bases and J by 1 base, with 9 bases between. The assay was immunoSEQ multiplex PCR, and TCRdb's table has in-frame clones only and misses some. The sample shows some 2,000,000 clones, approximately 96% of them seen only once. These data are taken from a study of shared clonotypes between healthy human individuals. This clonotype originated in a man between 18 and 35 years old in good health. Sequencing used naive CD4+ T cells sorted from blood. Described subset: CD45RA+ positively selected. The rearrangement uses TRBV5-1 and TRBJ2-5, with D perhaps being TRBD1 or TRBD2 (6 bases each). CDR3 coding DNA: TGCGCCAGCAGCTTTGGGGGGCCCCAAGAGACCCAGTACTTC. It is translated as CASSFGGPQETQYF.